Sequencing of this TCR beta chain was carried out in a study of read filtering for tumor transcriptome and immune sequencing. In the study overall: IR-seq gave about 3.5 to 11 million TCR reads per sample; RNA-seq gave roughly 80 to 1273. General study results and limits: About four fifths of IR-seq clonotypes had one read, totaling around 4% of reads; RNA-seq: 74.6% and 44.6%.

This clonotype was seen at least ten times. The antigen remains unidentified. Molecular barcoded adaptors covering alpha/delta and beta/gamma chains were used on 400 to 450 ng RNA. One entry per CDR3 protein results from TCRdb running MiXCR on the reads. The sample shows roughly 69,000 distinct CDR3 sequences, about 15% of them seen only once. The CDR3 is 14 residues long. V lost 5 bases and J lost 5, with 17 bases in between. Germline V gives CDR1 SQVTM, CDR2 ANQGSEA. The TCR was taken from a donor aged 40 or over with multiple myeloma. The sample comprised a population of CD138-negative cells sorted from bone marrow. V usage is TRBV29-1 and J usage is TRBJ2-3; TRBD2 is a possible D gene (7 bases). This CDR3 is CSVFGGGVRDTQYF. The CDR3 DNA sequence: TGCAGCGTTTTTGGAGGGGGGGTAAGAGATACGCAGTATTTT.